The source of this T cell receptor (beta chain) is a study of blood T cell repertoires in COVID-19. Study-level information: There were acute and convalescent COVID-19 samples, and they came from the United States, Italy and Spain. T cells, B-cell-depleted T cells, or PBMCs provided the cDNA or gDNA that served as material.

The CDR3 totals 14 residues. Trimming removed 5 bases from V and 3 bases from J, with 10 bases in between. CDR1 SGHNT and CDR2 YENEEA come from the germline V gene. In the original processing: Researchers report that nucleated cell counts were estimated from reference gene primer amplification. The method was immunoSEQ multiplex PCR; TCRdb's version includes in-frame clones alone and lacks a portion of them. The V and J calls and clone size were taken over from that table, and D and trimming were inferred from the DNA. Of approximately 170,000 clones listed, approximately 80% are singletons. The V call is TRBV11-3, the J call TRBJ2-2, with TRBD1 as a possible D gene (6 bases). This clonotype was sampled from a man aged 65 to 79 who had recovered from COVID-19. The sequenced material came from peripheral blood. Here the CDR3 reads CASSQDSYTGELFF. The CDR3, as DNA: TGTGCCAGCAGCCAGGACAGTTACACCGGGGAGCTGTTTTTT.